A selection of T cell receptor beta chains follows, all from one sample in a study of PD-L1 blockade in urothelial cancer. Produced via immunoSEQ multiplex PCR; TCRdb's table is partial and in-frame only. Of about 57,000 clones in the sample, approximately 80% are singletons; the top ten hold 4.5% to 6%. The sequenced sample was PBMCs, obtained around atezolizumab (anti-PD-L1) treatment. These TCRs come from a man in his sixties or seventies with urothelial cancer. Both conserved end residues are part of each CDR3. Fields, in order: clone size, V gene, D gene, J gene, CDR3 protein, CDR3 DNA. D genes are given only for firm matches. Size is omitted from some rows. Given values are once, few, many or a class for expanded clones.

NA	TRBV2	TRBD2	TRBJ2-2	CASGLGSPGELFF	TGTGCCAGCGGACTAGGAAGCCCCGGGGAGCTGTTTTTT
NA	TRBV9	TRBD2	TRBJ2-7	CASSVGKGLAGLYEQYF	TGTGCCAGCAGCGTAGGGAAGGGACTAGCGGGCCTCTACGAGCAGTACTTC
NA	TRBV5-1	NA	TRBJ2-5	CASSLSSETQYF	TGCGCCAGCAGCTTGTCGTCAGAGACCCAGTACTTC
NA	TRBV6-6	NA	TRBJ1-3	CASTPSGTGNTIYF	TGTGCCAGCACCCCCAGCGGGACCGGAAACACCATATATTTT
NA	TRBV18	NA	TRBJ2-1	CASSQNSYNEQFF	TGTGCCAGCTCGCAGAACTCCTACAATGAGCAGTTCTTC
NA	TRBV6-6	TRBD1	TRBJ1-1	CAITDRRGNTEAFF	TGTGCCATAACGGACAGGCGGGGGAACACTGAAGCTTTCTTT
many	TRBV7-8	NA	TRBJ2-1	CASSANSRSYNEQFF	TGTGCCAGCAGCGCGAACTCACGCTCCTACAATGAGCAGTTCTTC
NA	TRBV7-2	TRBD2	TRBJ2-2	CASSFSSGRGGELFF	TGTGCCAGCAGCTTCTCAAGCGGGAGGGGCGGGGAGCTGTTTTTT
NA	TRBV7-9	NA	TRBJ2-1	CASSTWVGGENEQFF	TGTGCCAGCAGTACCTGGGTAGGAGGGGAGAATGAGCAGTTCTTC
NA	TRBV15	TRBD2	TRBJ2-1	CATSRFIAGSYNEQFF	TGTGCCACCAGCAGATTTATAGCGGGCTCCTACAATGAGCAGTTCTTC
NA	TRBV7-9	NA	TRBJ2-4	CASSLASRDWLAKNIQYF	TGTGCCAGCAGCTTAGCTTCTAGGGACTGGCTAGCCAAAAACATTCAGTACTTC
once	TRBV19	TRBD1	TRBJ1-5	CASRTTGNSNQPQHF	TGTGCCAGTAGAACGACAGGGAATAGCAATCAGCCCCAGCATTTT
NA	TRBV7-8	NA	TRBJ2-5	CASSLGRQRTETQYF	TGTGCCAGCAGCTTAGGGAGACAGAGGACAGAGACCCAGTACTTC
once	TRBV6-6	TRBD1	TRBJ1-6	CASSFPTGDNSPLHF	TGTGCCAGCAGTTTCCCGACAGGGGATAATTCACCCCTCCACTTT
once	TRBV5-1	TRBD2	TRBJ2-3	CASSPRDYNTQYF	TGCGCCAGCAGCCCCCGGGACTATAATACGCAGTATTTT
NA	TRBV6-6	NA	TRBJ1-2	CASLRAAESNYGYTF	TGTGCCAGCCTTCGAGCGGCCGAATCTAACTATGGCTACACCTTC
NA	TRBV7-2	NA	TRBJ2-6	CASSHGANVLTF	TGTGCCAGCAGCCATGGGGCCAACGTCCTGACTTTC
NA	TRBV19	NA	TRBJ2-1	CASSIGPGAYNEQFF	TGTGCCAGTAGTATAGGGCCAGGGGCCTACAATGAGCAGTTCTTC
NA	TRBV5-1	TRBD2	TRBJ2-1	CASSPGLVPTGLEQFF	TGCGCCAGCAGCCCTGGACTAGTCCCAACGGGACTTGAGCAGTTCTTC
NA	TRBV27	NA	TRBJ1-5	CASSLRGGPQHF	TGTGCCAGCAGTTTACGCGGGGGTCCCCAGCATTTT
NA	TRBV5-4	NA	TRBJ2-1	CASSPDMGARSEQFF	TGTGCCAGCAGCCCCGACATGGGGGCGCGATCTGAGCAGTTCTTC
NA	TRBV19	NA	TRBJ1-3	CASSIGWSSGNTIYF	TGTGCCAGTAGTATCGGGTGGAGCTCTGGAAACACCATATATTTT
NA	TRBV10-3	TRBD2	TRBJ2-7	CAISLSGRAVEQYF	TGTGCCATCAGTCTTAGCGGGAGGGCCGTCGAGCAGTACTTC
few	TRBV4-1	TRBD1	TRBJ2-2	CASSQDAGQGILGELFF	TGCGCCAGCAGCCAAGATGCGGGACAGGGAATTCTCGGGGAGCTGTTTTTT